Following are 24 T cell receptor beta chains from one sample sequenced in a study of blood T cell repertoires in COVID-19 (dated by TCRdb to 2018 to 2020). The receptor library was made with the immunoSEQ multiplex PCR assay. In its TCRdb copy, this immuneACCESS table keeps in-frame sequences only and misses some clones. Where compared with another copy, unresolved V genes explain less than half of these, and the others have no known cause. For this sample there are under 200,000 clones; 80% appear just once. The leading ten clones occupy about 3.7% of the sample. Sequenced input: PBMCs or T cells enriched from blood (not recorded which). These receptors were taken from a woman in her fifties or sixties who had recovered from COVID-19.

The CDR3: CASSPAWGGGPTGELFF. CDR3 coding DNA: TGTGCCAGCAGCCCAGCATGGGGCGGGGGCCCCACCGGGGAGCTGTTTTTT. This chain connects TRBV11-2 to TRBJ2-2; weak D call: TRBD2 (7 bases). This CDR3 is built from 17 residues. In germline, CDR1 is SGHAT, CDR2 FQNNGV. V was pared by 5 bases and J by 4 bases, with 20 bases between.

The chain's CDR3 is CASSSRTGVNEKLFF. The DNA for the CDR3 is TGTGCCAGCAGTTCAAGGACAGGAGTTAATGAAAAACTGTTTTTT. The chain combines TRBV27 with TRBJ1-4, with TRBD1 matching over 7 bases. Germline lookup yields CDR1 MNHEY and CDR2 SMNVEV (reference sequence). V shed 4 bases, J shed 4 bases, and the junction held 6 bases outside the gene matches. The CDR3 has 15 residues. Full variable domain (missing parts from reference TRBV27 and TRBJ1-4): EAQVTQNPRYLITVTGKKLTVTCSQNMNHEYMSWYRQDPGLGLRQIYYSMNVEVTDKGDVPEGYKVSRKEKRNFPLILESPSPNQTSLYFCASSSRTGVNEKLFFGSGTQLSVL.

The V and J genes are TRBV6-5 and TRBJ2-7; 7 bases agree with TRBD1. V gave up 2 bases and J gave up 3 bases; unmatched junction bases: 10. This CDR3 comprises 16 residues. In germline, CDR1 is MNHEY, CDR2 SVGAGI. This chain's CDR3 is CASSYARDRTLYEQYF. CDR3 nucleotides: TGTGCCAGCAGTTACGCTCGGGACAGAACCCTCTACGAGCAGTACTTC.

This chain links TRBV5-1 with TRBJ2-7, with TRBD1 matching over 8 bases. CDR3 size: 15 residues. From germline, CDR1 is SGHRS and CDR2 YFSETQ. Trimming took 4 bases from V and 2 from J; bases not matched to a gene: 8. The CDR3 DNA reads TGCGCCAGCAGCCATAGACAGGGGCCAACCTACGAGCAGTACTTC. Protein sequence: CASSHRQGPTYEQYF.

The gene calls are TRBV10-1 and TRBJ2-5; TRBD2 matches at 11 bases. The length of the CDR3 is 15 residues. From germline, CDR1 is WNHNN and CDR2 SYGVQD (reference sequence). Trimming took 3 bases from V and 4 from J; bases not matched to a gene: 4. Here the CDR3 DNA reads TGCGCCAGCAGTGATCGACTAGCGGGGCGAGAGACCCAGTACTTC. This encodes CASSDRLAGRETQYF.

This chain connects TRBV9 to TRBJ1-4; D gene unclear. CDR1 SGDLS and CDR2 YYNGEE come from the germline V gene. Trimming took 0 bases from V and 8 from J, leaving 11 bases between them. The CDR3 is 14 residues long. The CDR3 DNA follows: TGTGCCAGCAGCGTAGAAGAGGGCGGCGAAAAACTGTTTTTT. It encodes CASSVEEGGEKLFF. Full variable domain (outside the CDR3, taken from reference TRBV9 and TRBJ1-4): DSGVTQTPKHLITATGQRVTLRCSPRSGDLSVYWYQQSLDQGLQFLIQYYNGEERAKGNILERFSAQQFPDLHSELNLSSLELGDSALYFCASSVEEGGEKLFFGSGTQLSVL.

The chain employs TRBV4-1 and TRBJ1-1; D is unresolved. V dropped 0 bases and J dropped 4 bases, with 12 bases sitting between them. Germline V gives CDR1 MGHRA, CDR2 YSYEKL. CDR3 length: 15 residues. The CDR3 DNA reads as TGCGCCAGCAGCCAAGAAGCAGCGGCAACCACTGAAGCTTTCTTT. This translates into CASSQEAAATTEAFF.

The J gene is TRBJ2-2, the V gene TRBV27, with D tentatively TRBD1 (5 bases). V shed 5 bases and J shed 2 bases, with 18 bases lying between them. The CDR3 is made up of 17 amino acids. Germline CDR1 reads MNHEY; CDR2 reads SMNVEV (reference sequence). CDR3 loop: CASSTEDSLLNTGELFF. In nucleotides, the CDR3 is TGTGCCAGCAGTACAGAAGACAGCCTATTAAACACCGGGGAGCTGTTTTTT.

The J gene is TRBJ2-3, the V gene TRBV10-1; 8 bases are shared with TRBD2. The germline V gene encodes CDR1 WNHNN and CDR2 SYGVQD (reference sequence). There are 15 residues in the CDR3. With 0 bases clipped from V and 4 bases from J, the junction kept 3 bases outside the gene matches. The CDR3 here is CASSESNGGADTQYF. DNA for the CDR3: TGCGCCAGCAGTGAGTCGAACGGGGGGGCAGATACGCAGTATTTT.

The chain uses TRBV7-2 and TRBJ1-1; no firm D call. Trimming cost V 3 bases and J 11 bases, with 16 bases left between them. CDR3 length: 13 residues. From germline, CDR1 is SGHTA and CDR2 FQGNSA. The CDR3 is CASSFPARTGAFF. The CDR3 DNA reads TGTGCCAGCAGCTTCCCGGCCCGGACTGGGGCTTTCTTT.

V and J are TRBV30 and TRBJ2-4; D is unresolved. The germline CDR1 and CDR2 sequences are GTSNPN and SVGIG (reference sequence). V was shortened by 5 bases and J by 9 bases, with 20 bases between the two germline ends. There are 14 residues in the CDR3. The DNA of the CDR3 is TGTGCCTGGGGCCTCACGGCAGGCTCAGGCATTCAGTACTTC. It yields the protein CAWGLTAGSGIQYF.

V usage is TRBV19 and J usage is TRBJ1-4; D remains ambiguous. V was shortened by 3 bases and J by 8 bases, with 13 bases between the two germline ends. The CDR3 length is 14 residues. Germline V gene data show CDR1 as LNHDA and CDR2 as SQIVND (reference sequence). The DNA of the CDR3 is TGTGCCAGTAGTATTTCGGGAGATGGGGAAAAACTGTTTTTT. It encodes CASSISGDGEKLFF.

The V call is TRBV6-1, the J call TRBJ1-5; possible D gene TRBD1, 6 bases. V lost 2 bases, J lost 3 bases, and 11 bases lay in between. Germline-derived CDR1 and CDR2 are MNHNS and SASEGT. The length of the CDR3 is 15 residues. CDR3 sequence reads: CASSERQEFNQPQHF. In DNA, the CDR3 is TGTGCCAGCAGTGAAAGACAGGAATTCAATCAGCCCCAGCATTTT.

J is TRBJ2-3 and V is TRBV7-9, with 8 bases matching TRBD1. V lost 5 bases, J lost 0 bases, and 7 bases stayed unmatched. The CDR3 is made up of 16 amino acids. Germline V lookup: CDR1 SEHNR, CDR2 FQNEAQ (reference sequence). CDR3 loop: CASSTRQGSSTDTQYF. CDR3 sequence (DNA): TGTGCCAGCAGCACCCGACAGGGGTCTAGCACAGATACGCAGTATTTT.

The genes are TRBV6-5 and TRBJ2-7; 11 positions match TRBD1. Germline V gene lookup returns CDR1 MNHEY and CDR2 SVGAGI. V lost 10 bases and J lost 3; bases outside the gene matches: 5. The CDR3 loop spans 13 amino acids. Here the CDR3 reads CATAGTGGYEQYF. CDR3 bases: TGTGCCACCGCCGGGACAGGGGGCTACGAGCAGTACTTC.

The V gene is TRBV5-6, the J gene TRBJ1-1, with 7 bases fitting TRBD1. The CDR3 consists of 14 residues. Germline trimming cut 1 base from V and 0 bases from J; bases unmatched to any gene: 0. Germline assignment: CDR1 SGHDT and CDR2 YYEEEE. The CDR3 bases are TGTGCCAGCAGCTTGCAGGGGGTGAACACTGAAGCTTTCTTT. The encoded protein is CASSLQGVNTEAFF. The whole variable domain, filled in from reference TRBV5-6 and TRBJ1-1, reads DAGVTQSPTHLIKTRGQQVTLRCSPKSGHDTVSWYQQALGQGPQFIFQYYEEEERQRGNFPDRFSGHQFPNYSSELNVNALLLGDSALYLCASSLQGVNTEAFFGQGTRLTVV.

The chain employs TRBV29-1 and TRBJ1-3; D might be TRBD1 (6 bases). This CDR3 comprises 13 residues. The germline V gene encodes CDR1 SQVTM and CDR2 ANQGSEA. V shed 5 bases and J shed 4 bases, with 12 bases lying between them. The DNA for the CDR3 is TGCAGCGTTTATACAGGGCACGGAAACACCATATATTTT. Translated, it gives CSVYTGHGNTIYF.

Note on this clone: At one end the junction does not follow the germline gene, possibly because of a read error. CDR3 in amino acids: CASSRQGSGYTF. The CDR3 nucleotides are TGTGCTAGTAGTAGACAGGGAAGCGGCTACACCTTC. The gene calls are TRBV19 and TRBJ1-2; 7 bases line up with TRBD1. Germline CDR1 LNHDA, CDR2 SQIVND (reference sequence). This CDR3 has 12 amino acids.

The chain employs TRBV5-8 and TRBJ1-1, with D possibly TRBD1 on 6 matching bases. The V and J ends lost 5 bases and 1 base respectively, with 21 bases between them. Germline V gives CDR1 SGHTS, CDR2 YDEGEE. This CDR3 contains 17 residues. The CDR3 bases are TGTGCCAGCAGAACAACTGGACAGCCTTATTGGAACACTGAAGCTTTCTTT. Translated: CASRTTGQPYWNTEAFF. Using reference TRBV5-8 and TRBJ1-1 for the parts outside the CDR3, the full variable domain is EAGVTQSPTHLIKTRGQQATLRCSPISGHTSVYWYQQALGLGLQFLLWYDEGEERNRGNFPPRFSGRQFPNYSSELNVNALELEDSALYLCASRTTGQPYWNTEAFFGQGTRLTVV.

The V gene is TRBV7-2, the J gene TRBJ2-7, with D perhaps matching TRBD2 (5 bases). The CDR3 runs 14 residues. CDR1 is SGHTA, CDR2 FQGNSA, per germline. V was trimmed by 1 base and J by 2 bases, leaving 9 bases between them. The CDR3 is CASSLGLKPYEQYF. The CDR3 DNA reads TGTGCCAGCAGCTTAGGACTAAAACCCTACGAGCAGTACTTC.

The gene calls are TRBV19 and TRBJ2-5; D uncertain. The V gene's germline CDR1 is LNHDA and CDR2 SQIVND (reference sequence). The CDR3 has 14 residues. V lost 11 bases, J lost 5 bases, and 21 bases lay in between. CDR3 in amino acids: CAGYQKRSAETQYF. CDR3 in DNA: TGTGCCGGTTACCAAAAAAGATCCGCGGAGACCCAGTACTTC.

The rearrangement uses TRBV10-3 and TRBJ2-3; perhaps TRBD2 as D (5 bases). The germline gives CDR1 ENHRY, CDR2 SYGVKD. Trimming stripped 0 bases from V and 4 bases from J, with 8 bases between. The CDR3 spans 14 residues. CDR3 protein: CAISESPRADTQYF. DNA for the CDR3: TGTGCCATCAGTGAGTCCCCGAGGGCAGATACGCAGTATTTT.

This CDR3 reads CASSQDRGRVNGYTF. The CDR3 region has the DNA TGCGCCAGCAGCCAAGATAGGGGCAGGGTAAATGGCTACACCTTC. J is TRBJ1-2 and V is TRBV4-1, with D tentatively TRBD1 (5 bases). Germline CDR1 reads MGHRA; CDR2 reads YSYEKL. The CDR3 is 15 amino acids. Trimming pared 0 bases from V and 6 bases from J, leaving 14 bases between.

V gene TRBV19 combines with J gene TRBJ1-3, with 7 bases identical to TRBD1. The CDR3 spans 14 residues. The germline CDR1 and CDR2 sequences are LNHDA and SQIVND (reference sequence). Trimming took 7 bases from V and 4 from J; bases not matched to a gene: 7. The CDR3 region is CASMKGATGNTIYF. CDR3 sequence (DNA): TGTGCCAGTATGAAGGGGGCGACCGGAAACACCATATATTTT.